This TCR beta chain was identified in a study of long-term antiretroviral therapy in people with HIV. Runs used v3.0 of the immunoSEQ assay and were done at survey level. Clones were sequenced by immunoSEQ multiplex PCR, and TCRdb holds only the in-frame ones, with some missing. The sample holds some 26,000 clones, 76% seen once. Whole-study results and caveats: Blood sampling spanned 2004 to 2017, possibly under older ART regimens.

Everyone in the study who had HIV was treated in the United States. As regards this clone: Its antigen remains unidentified.

The CDR3 has 14 residues. CDR1 is SNHLY, CDR2 FYNNEI, per germline. V gave up 2 bases and J gave up 3 bases; unmatched junction bases: 3. The rearrangement uses TRBV2 and TRBJ1-2; 7 positions match TRBD1. The starting material was unsorted PBMCs, obtained 1.1 years before starting antiretroviral therapy. This receptor was identified in a woman in her forties with HIV. The CDR3 DNA follows: TGTGCCAGCAGTGAACAGGGGGAGGACTATGGCTACACCTTC. This translates into CASSEQGEDYGYTF.